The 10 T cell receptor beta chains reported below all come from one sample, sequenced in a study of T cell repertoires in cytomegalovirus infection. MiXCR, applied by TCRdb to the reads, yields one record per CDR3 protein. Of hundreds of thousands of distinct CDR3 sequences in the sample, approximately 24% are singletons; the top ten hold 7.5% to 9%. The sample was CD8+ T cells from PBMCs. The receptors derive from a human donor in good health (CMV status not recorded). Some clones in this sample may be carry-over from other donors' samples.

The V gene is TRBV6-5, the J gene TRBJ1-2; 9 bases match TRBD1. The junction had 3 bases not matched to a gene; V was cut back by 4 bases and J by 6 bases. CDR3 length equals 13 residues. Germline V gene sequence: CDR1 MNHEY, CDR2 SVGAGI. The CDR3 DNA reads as TGTGCCAGCAGTTCGGGACAGGGTAATGGCTACACCTTC. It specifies CASSSGQGNGYTF.

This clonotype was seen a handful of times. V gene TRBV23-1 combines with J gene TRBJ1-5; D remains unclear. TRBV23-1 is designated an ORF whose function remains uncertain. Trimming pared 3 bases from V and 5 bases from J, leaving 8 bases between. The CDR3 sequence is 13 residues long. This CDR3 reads CASSHFGDQPQHF. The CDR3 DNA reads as TGCGCCAGCAGTCATTTCGGTGATCAGCCCCAGCATTTT.

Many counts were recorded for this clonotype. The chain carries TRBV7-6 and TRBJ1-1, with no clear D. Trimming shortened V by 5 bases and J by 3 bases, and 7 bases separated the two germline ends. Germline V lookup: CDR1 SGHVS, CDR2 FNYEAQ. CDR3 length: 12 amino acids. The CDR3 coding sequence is TGTGCCAGCAGCGAAGAGTACACTGAAGCTTTCTTT. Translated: CASSEEYTEAFF.

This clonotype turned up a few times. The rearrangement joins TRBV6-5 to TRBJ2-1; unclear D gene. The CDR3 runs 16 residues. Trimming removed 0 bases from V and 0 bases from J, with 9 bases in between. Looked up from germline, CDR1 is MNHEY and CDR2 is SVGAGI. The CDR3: CASSYSVVGSYNEQFF. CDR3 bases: TGTGCCAGCAGTTACTCCGTCGTCGGCTCCTACAATGAGCAGTTCTTC.

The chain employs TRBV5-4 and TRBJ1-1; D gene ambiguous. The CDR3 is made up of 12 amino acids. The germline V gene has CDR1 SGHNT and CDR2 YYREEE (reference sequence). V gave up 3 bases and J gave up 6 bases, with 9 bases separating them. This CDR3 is CASSSLGSEAFF. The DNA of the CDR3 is TGTGCCAGCAGCTCCTTGGGGTCTGAAGCTTTCTTT. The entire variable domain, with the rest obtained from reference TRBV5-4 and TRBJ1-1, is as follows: ETGVTQSPTHLIKTRGQQVTLRCSSQSGHNTVSWYQQALGQGPQFIFQYYREEENGRGNFPPRFSGLQFPNYSSELNVNALELDDSALYLCASSSLGSEAFFGQGTRLTVV.

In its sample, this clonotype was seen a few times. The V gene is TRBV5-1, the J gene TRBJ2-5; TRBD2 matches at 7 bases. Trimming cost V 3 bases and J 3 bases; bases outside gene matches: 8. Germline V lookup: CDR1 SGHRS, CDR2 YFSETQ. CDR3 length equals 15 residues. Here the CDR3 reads CASSSIWEGKETQYF. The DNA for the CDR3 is TGCGCCAGCAGCTCCATTTGGGAGGGTAAAGAGACCCAGTACTTC.

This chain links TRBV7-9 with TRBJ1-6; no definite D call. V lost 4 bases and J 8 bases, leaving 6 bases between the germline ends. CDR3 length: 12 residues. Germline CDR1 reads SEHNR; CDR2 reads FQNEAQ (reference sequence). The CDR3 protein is CASSYGDSPLHF. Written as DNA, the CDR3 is TGTGCCAGCAGCTACGGGGATTCACCCCTCCACTTT.

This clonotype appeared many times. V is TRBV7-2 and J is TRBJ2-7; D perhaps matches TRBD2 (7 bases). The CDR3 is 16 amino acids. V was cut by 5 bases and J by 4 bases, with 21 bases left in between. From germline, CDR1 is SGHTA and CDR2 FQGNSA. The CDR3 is CASSGGGTGPLYEQYV. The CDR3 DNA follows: TGTGCCAGCAGCGGGGGGGGCACGGGACCCTTATACGAGCAGTACGTC.

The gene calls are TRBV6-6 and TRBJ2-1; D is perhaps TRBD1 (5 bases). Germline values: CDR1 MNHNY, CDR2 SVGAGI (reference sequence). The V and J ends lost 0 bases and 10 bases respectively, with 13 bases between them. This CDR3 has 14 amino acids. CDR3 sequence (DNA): TGTGCCAGCAGTTACTCTGGCAGGGCCAGGGAGCAGTTCTTC. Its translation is CASSYSGRAREQFF.

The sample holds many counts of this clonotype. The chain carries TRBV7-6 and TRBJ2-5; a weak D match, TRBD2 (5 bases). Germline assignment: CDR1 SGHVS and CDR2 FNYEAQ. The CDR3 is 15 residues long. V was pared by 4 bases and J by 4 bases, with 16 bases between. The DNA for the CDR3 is TGTGCCAGCAGCTCCGATATGTTTGGAGGAGAGACCCAGTACTTC. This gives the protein CASSSDMFGGETQYF.